The next 28 T cell receptor beta chains were all read from a single sample in a study of blood T cell repertoires in COVID-19. TCRdb keeps only in-frame clones here, not all; method: immunoSEQ multiplex PCR. The sample lists just under 65,000 clones, around four fifths occurring once. The sequenced sample was peripheral blood. Receptors were obtained from a man in his fifties or sixties with COVID-19, enrolled during active disease.

The CDR3 DNA follows: TGCGCCAGCAGCCAAGCGACTTATCAGGGGGCCTCTGGAAACACCATATATTTT. Amino acid sequence: CASSQATYQGASGNTIYF. The chain couples TRBV4-1 to TRBJ1-3; 8 positions agree with TRBD1. The V gene end was trimmed by 1 base and the J gene end by 0 bases; junction bases not matched to a gene: 8. Germline V gene data show CDR1 as MGHRA and CDR2 as YSYEKL. This CDR3 spans 18 amino acids.

Here the CDR3 DNA reads TGCGCCAGCAGCCACGGGACAGGGGGCGCAGGGGATGGCTACACCTTC. The encoded protein is CASSHGTGGAGDGYTF. The rearrangement links TRBV5-1 to TRBJ1-2, with 12 bases identical to TRBD1. CDR3 length: 16 residues. J was trimmed by 6 bases and V by 4 bases; bases with no gene match: 10. Germline lookup yields CDR1 SGHRS and CDR2 YFSETQ.

J is TRBJ2-5 and V is TRBV5-4, with 11 nucleotides matching TRBD2. Per germline, CDR1 SGHNT and CDR2 YYREEE (reference sequence). The length of the CDR3 is 15 residues. Trimming removed 0 bases from V and 3 bases from J; junction bases left unmatched: 1. CDR3 sequence reads: CASSLGLAGKETQYF. In DNA, the CDR3 is TGTGCCAGCAGCTTGGGACTAGCGGGGAAAGAGACCCAGTACTTC.

This clone was observed a handful of times. The CDR3 reads CASSLTGQHNQPQHF. In DNA, the CDR3 is TGCGCCAGCAGCTTAACGGGACAGCACAATCAGCCCCAGCATTTT. The genes are TRBV5-1 and TRBJ1-5; 7 nucleotides align to TRBD1. The trim removed 2 bases at V and 3 bases at J, leaving 5 bases unmatched. Germline V gene lookup returns CDR1 SGHRS and CDR2 YFSETQ. There are 15 residues in the CDR3.

The chain employs TRBV5-4 and TRBJ2-5, with D perhaps matching TRBD2 (5 bases). CDR1 is SGHNT, CDR2 YYREEE, per germline (reference sequence). The CDR3 consists of 15 residues. The germline V and J ends were trimmed by 5 bases and 2 bases, with 16 bases remaining between them. The CDR3 loop is CASRDFDFSQETQYF. The DNA of the CDR3 is TGTGCCAGCAGGGACTTCGACTTCTCGCAAGAGACCCAGTACTTC.

The chain links TRBV27 to TRBJ1-5; D not certain. Trimming shortened V by 3 bases and J by 1 base, and 13 bases separated the two germline ends. The CDR3 runs to 16 residues. Per the germline V gene, CDR1 is MNHEY and CDR2 is SMNVEV (reference sequence). As DNA, the CDR3 is TGTGCCAGCAGTTTCGATTCTACGCGGAGCAATCAGCCCCAGCATTTT. Translation gives CASSFDSTRSNQPQHF.

The chain joins TRBV28 to TRBJ2-2, with D maybe TRBD1 (5 bases). Germline V gives CDR1 MDHEN, CDR2 SYDVKM. The V and J ends lost 3 bases and 1 base respectively, with 6 bases between them. CDR3 length equals 14 residues. CDR3 in DNA: TGTGCCAGCAGTTTTCAGGGGAACACCGGGGAGCTGTTTTTT. It is translated as CASSFQGNTGELFF. Complete variable domain (other parts from reference TRBV28 and TRBJ2-2): DVKVTQSSRYLVKRTGEKVFLECVQDMDHENMFWYRQDPGLGLRLIYFSYDVKMKEKGDIPEGYSVSREKKERFSLILESASTNQTSMYLCASSFQGNTGELFFGEGSRLTVL.

For the CDR3, the DNA is TGTGCCAGCAGCCAAGCGGGCGGGAGTAACACCGGGGAGCTGTTTTTT. Its protein is CASSQAGGSNTGELFF. The chain carries TRBV3-1 (or the pseudogene TRBV3-2) and TRBJ2-2, with 7 bases aligning to TRBD2. CDR3 length equals 16 residues. J gave up 2 bases and V 1 base, and 4 bases lay outside the gene matches. In germline, CDR1 is LGHDT, CDR2 YNNKEL (reference sequence).

A few counts support this clone. The chain couples TRBV4-1 to TRBJ1-4; TRBD1 agrees at 9 bases. Germline CDR1 MGHRA, CDR2 YSYEKL. With V trimmed by 4 bases and J by 8 bases, 5 bases remained unmatched. CDR3 length: 14 residues. The CDR3 coding sequence is TGCGCCAGCAGCCCGGTGACAGGGGGGGAAAAACTGTTTTTT. It encodes CASSPVTGGEKLFF.

V and J are TRBV29-1 and TRBJ1-3; D is unclear. Deletions cut 4 bases from V and 2 bases from J, with 6 bases between. The CDR3 consists of 12 residues. Germline lookup yields CDR1 SQVTM and CDR2 ANQGSEA. The CDR3 coding sequence is TGCAGCGTTGTCAGTCCTGGAAACACCATATATTTT. Translated: CSVVSPGNTIYF. Drawing the rest from reference TRBV29-1 and TRBJ1-3, the complete variable domain is SAVISQKPSRDICQRGTSLTIQCQVDSQVTMMFWYRQQPGQSLTLIATANQGSEATYESGFVIDKFPISRPNLTFSTLTVSNMSPEDSSIYLCSVVSPGNTIYFGEGSWLTVV.

This clone was seen once. This chain joins TRBV30 and TRBJ2-1; the match to TRBD2 covers 10 bases. V shed 7 bases and J 4 bases; nucleotides not matched to a gene: 10. The germline V gene encodes CDR1 GTSNPN and CDR2 SVGIG (reference sequence). CDR3 length equals 15 residues. CDR3: CAFHPLAGVYNEQFF. For the CDR3, the DNA is TGTGCCTTCCACCCCCTAGCGGGGGTTTACAATGAGCAGTTCTTC.

This chain uses TRBV3-1 (or the pseudogene TRBV3-2) with TRBJ2-1; possibly TRBD2 for D (6 bases). The CDR3 has 15 amino acids. Deletions cut 1 base from V and 6 bases from J, with 13 bases between. Germline CDR1 and CDR2: LGHDT and YNNKEL (reference sequence). CDR3 sequence: CASSQVLRDFNEQFF. The CDR3 nucleotides read TGTGCCAGCAGCCAAGTCCTCCGGGACTTCAATGAGCAGTTCTTC.

CDR3: CASSFPQANEQFF. CDR3 bases: TGTGCCAGCAGCTTTCCTCAAGCCAATGAGCAGTTCTTC. This chain links TRBV3-1 (or the pseudogene TRBV3-2) with TRBJ2-1; D remains unclear. This CDR3 has 13 amino acids. The germline V gene has CDR1 LGHDT and CDR2 YNNKEL (reference sequence). V shed 5 bases and J shed 6 bases, with 11 bases lying between them.

This chain joins TRBV19 and TRBJ2-6, with unresolved D. V shed 5 bases and J shed 0 bases, with 8 bases lying between them. Germline loops: CDR1 LNHDA, CDR2 SQIVND (reference sequence). The CDR3 totals 15 residues. The DNA for the CDR3 is TGTGCCAGTAGTTCAGTGTTCTCTGGGGCCAACGTCCTGACTTTC. Its translation is CASSSVFSGANVLTF.

This chain links TRBV5-1 with TRBJ1-5, with 8 bases that match TRBD1. CDR1 SGHRS and CDR2 YFSETQ come from the germline V gene. Unmatched junction bases numbered 5, after V lost 3 bases and J lost 9 bases. CDR3 length: 13 amino acids. CDR3 residues: CASSSTGVGPQHF. The CDR3 bases are TGCGCCAGCAGCTCGACAGGGGTCGGGCCCCAGCATTTT.

About this clone: Here the CDR3 omits its conserved ending phenylalanine or tryptophan, so a read error is the likely source. It is unclear where the CDR3 begins or ends on the DNA, so no DNA is shown, and the CDR3 is as TCRdb lists it. V and J are TRBV7-3 and TRBJ1-1; the DNA was not compared with TRBD1, the D call given in the table. CDR1 is SGHTA, CDR2 FQGTGA, per germline. The CDR3 region is 12 residues in length, termini included. CDR3 amino acids: CASSLHHRDRGC.

The chain has TRBV6-4 and TRBJ2-3, with 9 bases identical to TRBD2. J was trimmed by 6 bases and V by 5 bases; bases with no gene match: 9. CDR1 and CDR2 from the germline V gene are MRHNA and SNTAGT. CDR3 length: 15 amino acids. The CDR3 nucleotides read TGTGCCAGCAGTCCCATGGCGGGGGGGTATGATACGCAGTATTTT. Amino acid sequence: CASSPMAGGYDTQYF.

The chain links TRBV7-3 to TRBJ2-1; D perhaps matches TRBD2 (6 bases). The germline CDR1 and CDR2 sequences are SGHTA and FQGTGA. The CDR3 length is 15 residues. V was trimmed by 5 bases and J by 2 bases, leaving 13 bases between them. The CDR3 spells CASSQTGDPYNEQFF. CDR3 coding DNA: TGTGCCAGCAGCCAAACGGGGGATCCCTACAATGAGCAGTTCTTC. The full variable domain, rest sourced from reference TRBV7-3 and TRBJ2-1, is GAGVSQTPSNKVTEKGKYVELRCDPISGHTALYWYRQSLGQGPEFLIYFQGTGAADDSGLPNDRFFAVRPEGSVSTLKIQRTERGDSAVYLCASSQTGDPYNEQFFGPGTRLTVL.

J is TRBJ1-4 and V is TRBV5-5; D ambiguous. CDR1 is SGHKS, CDR2 YYEKEE, per germline (reference sequence). The CDR3 is made up of 14 amino acids. V dropped 4 bases and J dropped 7 bases, with 14 bases sitting between them. This chain's CDR3 is CASSPQAFGEKLFF. The CDR3 nucleotides are TGTGCCAGCAGCCCCCAGGCCTTTGGTGAAAAACTGTTTTTT.

The chain links TRBV20-1 to TRBJ1-2; no reliable D call. The CDR3 is made up of 11 amino acids. Germline values: CDR1 DFQATT, CDR2 SNEGSKA (reference sequence). Trimming left V 6 bases short and J 1 base short, with 6 bases between. The CDR3 DNA sequence: TGCAGTGCCACCTATAACTATGGCTACACCTTC. This encodes CSATYNYGYTF.

The chain has TRBV5-4 and TRBJ2-2, with 8 bases lining up with TRBD2. There are 15 residues in the CDR3. Looked up from germline, CDR1 is SGHNT and CDR2 is YYREEE (reference sequence). With V trimmed by 0 bases and J by 5 bases, 3 bases remained unmatched. The CDR3 sequence is CASSLEVAGTGELFF. CDR3 coding DNA: TGTGCCAGCAGCTTGGAGGTAGCGGGAACCGGGGAGCTGTTTTTT.

The chain carries TRBV7-9 and TRBJ1-1, with a weak D call TRBD1 (6 bases). Germline V gives CDR1 SEHNR, CDR2 FQNEAQ (reference sequence). This CDR3 region has 14 residues. With 1 base removed from V and 8 bases from J, the gap between germline ends came to 14 bases. CDR3 DNA sequence: TGTGCCAGCAGCTTAGTCACAGGGCAGTGGGAAGCTTTCTTT. Translating it yields CASSLVTGQWEAFF.

The chain recombines TRBV12-3 or TRBV12-4 with TRBJ2-5; 8 bases match TRBD2. The J segment lost 5 bases and the V segment lost 6 bases, leaving 5 bases of the junction unmatched. CDR3 size: 13 residues. CDR3 DNA: TGTGCCAGCAGCGGGGGGGCCTTGGAGACCCAGTACTTC. Its translation: CASSGGALETQYF.

The chain has TRBV5-5 and TRBJ1-4; D gene ambiguous. This CDR3 region has 15 residues. Trimming took off 0 bases at V and 6 bases at J, with 12 bases between the two ends. CDR1 and CDR2 from the germline V gene are SGHKS and YYEKEE (reference sequence). This chain's CDR3 is CASSLARIGDEKLFF. In DNA, the CDR3 is TGTGCCAGCAGCTTGGCCCGGATCGGGGATGAAAAACTGTTTTTT. The whole variable domain, filled in from reference TRBV5-5 and TRBJ1-4, reads DAGVTQSPTHLIKTRGQQVTLRCSPISGHKSVSWYQQVLGQGPQFIFQYYEKEERGRGNFPDRFSARQFPNYSSELNVNALLLGDSALYLCASSLARIGDEKLFFGSGTQLSVL.

The chain combines TRBV2 with TRBJ1-5, with 7 bases matching TRBD1. The CDR3 totals 13 residues. V gave up 6 bases and J gave up 9 bases; unmatched junction bases: 8. Germline CDR1 is SNHLY and CDR2 is FYNNEI. The CDR3: CASRMTGKGPQHF. The CDR3 bases are TGTGCCAGCAGGATGACAGGGAAGGGGCCCCAGCATTTT.

The chain links TRBV12-3 or TRBV12-4 to TRBJ2-1, with D perhaps matching TRBD1 (6 bases). Deletions cut 4 bases from V and 7 bases from J, with 11 bases between. The CDR3 loop spans 13 amino acids. This CDR3 reads CASSSLQGNEQFF. CDR3 nucleotides: TGTGCCAGCAGTTCTTTACAGGGTAATGAGCAGTTCTTC.

This clone was observed a few times. This chain uses TRBV24-1 with TRBJ1-1; TRBD1 agrees at 7 bases. The J segment lost 1 base and the V segment lost 8 bases, leaving 3 bases of the junction unmatched. Germline lookup yields CDR1 KGHDR and CDR2 SFDVKD. The CDR3 covers 13 residues. The CDR3 protein is CATMGQPNTEAFF. For the CDR3, the DNA is TGTGCCACCATGGGACAGCCGAACACTGAAGCTTTCTTT.

The V gene is TRBV18, the J gene TRBJ1-2, with D maybe TRBD1 (6 bases). V dropped 6 bases and J dropped 2 bases, with 13 bases sitting between them. CDR1 is KGHSH and CDR2 is LQKENI in the germline V gene. CDR3 size: 14 residues. The CDR3 protein is CASSIEGDNYGYTF. The CDR3 DNA reads TGTGCCAGCTCCATAGAGGGGGACAACTATGGCTACACCTTC.